This TCR beta chain was identified in a study of blood T cell repertoires in COVID-19 (dated by TCRdb to the early 2020s). Some background on the complete study: Samples covering the acute and convalescent phases of COVID-19 were provided by collaborators in the United States, Italy and Spain. Where available, HLA class I and class II types were taken from metadata supplied by the sample provider and were not determined by assay-based typing. The prospective study material was composed of cDNA or gDNA derived from T cells, B-cell-depleted T cells, or PBMCs. Samples were obtained from the ongoing ImmuneRACE study (first 160 participants) and from about 1,300 subjects provided by 6 global collaborators. The repertoires were released in a freely available public database intended as a resource for research on the immune response to SARS-CoV-2. Sample metadata almost always included a de-identified subject ID, COVID-19 status, age in years and sex. The dataset comprised deeply sampled blood TCRbeta repertoires from subjects exposed to, actively infected with, or recovered from COVID-19. General study outcomes and caveats: The quantity of clinical and demographic metadata differed by source and by participant and was supplied without curation.

The immunoSEQ Assay, a bias-controlled multiplex PCR, was used to amplify TCRbeta CDR3 regions from genomic DNA. Processing in the source paper ran as follows. The number of nucleated cells in each sample was estimated by amplification of reference gene primers within the assay. Sequence reads were collapsed and filtered to measure the absolute abundance of every unique TCRbeta CDR3 rearrangement. Productive Simpson clonality was computed per sample as the square root of Simpson's diversity index over productive rearrangements. Entries here come from immuneACCESS through TCRdb and include only in-frame sequences with V and J called. Some clones fail to appear in such tables; in the studies checked, an unresolved V gene covers under half of the shortfall, and the cause of the remainder is unknown. V and J calls and clone size are given by that table; D and trimming were obtained from the DNA. This sample gives about 70,000 clones in total; around 86% of them show up just once. The ten biggest clones cover 2.5% to 3% of the sample.

Trimming at the junction amounts to 3 bases on V and 7 bases on J, and the germline ends lie 10 bases apart. CDR1 and CDR2 are read off the germline V gene as SGHAT and FQNNGV. Spanning cysteine to phenylalanine, the CDR3 consists of 13 amino acids. Only the CDR3 portion is preserved as DNA: 39 bases, with reading frame beginning at the first base. Each collaborating institution followed its own protocols to collect whole blood in K2EDTA tubes. For TCRbeta analysis, collaborator samples were shipped as frozen whole blood, as isolated PBMCs, or as DNA extracted from either sample type. With regard to this clone: No cognate antigen has been identified for it. No much larger clone is present one base from it, and per-base qualities are unavailable.

This receptor was identified in an elderly man with acute or convalescent COVID-19. Sequences were obtained from peripheral blood. The sequence is built from TRBV11-2 and TRBJ1-5; 6 matching bases give a weak D call of TRBD1. This receptor carries the CDR3 CASSLQGQQPQHF. At the DNA level, the sequence is TGTGCCAGCAGCTTGCAGGGGCAGCAGCCCCAGCATTTT.